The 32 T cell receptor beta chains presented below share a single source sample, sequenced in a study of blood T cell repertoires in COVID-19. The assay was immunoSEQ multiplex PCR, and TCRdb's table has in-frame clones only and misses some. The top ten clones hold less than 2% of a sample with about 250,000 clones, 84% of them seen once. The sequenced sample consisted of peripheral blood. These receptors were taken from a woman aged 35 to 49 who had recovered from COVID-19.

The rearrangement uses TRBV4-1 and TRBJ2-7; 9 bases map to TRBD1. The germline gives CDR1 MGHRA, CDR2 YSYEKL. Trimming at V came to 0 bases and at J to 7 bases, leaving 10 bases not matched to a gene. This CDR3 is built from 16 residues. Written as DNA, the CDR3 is TGCGCCAGCAGCCAAGATCAGGGACAGGGCAAATTGGAGCAGTACTTC. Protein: CASSQDQGQGKLEQYF.

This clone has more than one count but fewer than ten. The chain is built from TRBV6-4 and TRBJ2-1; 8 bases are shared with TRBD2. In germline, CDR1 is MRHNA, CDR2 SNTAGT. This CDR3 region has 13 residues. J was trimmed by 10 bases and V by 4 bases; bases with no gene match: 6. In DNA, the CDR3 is TGTGCCAGCAGTGCCGGCTTAGCGGGAGAGCAGTTCTTC. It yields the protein CASSAGLAGEQFF.

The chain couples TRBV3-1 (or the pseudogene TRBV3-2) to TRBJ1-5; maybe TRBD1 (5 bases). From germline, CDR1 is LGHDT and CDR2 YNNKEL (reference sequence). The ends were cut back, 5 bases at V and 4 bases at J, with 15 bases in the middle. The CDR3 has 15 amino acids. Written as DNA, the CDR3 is TGTGCCAGCAGCAGGGGCATTTCGGTTAATCAGCCCCAGCATTTT. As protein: CASSRGISVNQPQHF.

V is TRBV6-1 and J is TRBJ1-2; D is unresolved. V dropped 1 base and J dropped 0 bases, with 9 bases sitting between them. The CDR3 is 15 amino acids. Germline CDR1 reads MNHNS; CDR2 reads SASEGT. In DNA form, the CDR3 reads TGTGCCAGCAGTGAAGGTGGAGAGCCTAACTATGGCTACACCTTC. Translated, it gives CASSEGGEPNYGYTF.

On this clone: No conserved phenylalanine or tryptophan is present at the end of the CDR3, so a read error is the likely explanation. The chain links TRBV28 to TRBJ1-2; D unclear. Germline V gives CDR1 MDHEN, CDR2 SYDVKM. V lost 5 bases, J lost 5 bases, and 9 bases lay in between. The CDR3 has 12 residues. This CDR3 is CASSNNGYGYTL. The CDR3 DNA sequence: TGTGCCAGCAGTAATAACGGGTATGGCTACACCCTC.

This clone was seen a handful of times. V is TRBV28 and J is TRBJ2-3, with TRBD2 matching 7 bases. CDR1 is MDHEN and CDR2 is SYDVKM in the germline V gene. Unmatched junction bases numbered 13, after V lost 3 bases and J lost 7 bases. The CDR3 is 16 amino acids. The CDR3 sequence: CASSFLTPSGLYTQYF. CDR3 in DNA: TGTGCCAGCAGTTTCCTCACCCCTAGCGGCTTGTATACGCAGTATTTT.

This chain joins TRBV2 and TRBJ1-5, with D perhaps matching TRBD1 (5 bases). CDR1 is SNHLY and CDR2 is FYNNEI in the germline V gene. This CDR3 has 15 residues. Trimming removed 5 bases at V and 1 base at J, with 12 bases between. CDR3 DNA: TGTGCCAGCAGTAAGGAAGGGGAAAGCAATCAGCCCCAGCATTTT. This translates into CASSKEGESNQPQHF.

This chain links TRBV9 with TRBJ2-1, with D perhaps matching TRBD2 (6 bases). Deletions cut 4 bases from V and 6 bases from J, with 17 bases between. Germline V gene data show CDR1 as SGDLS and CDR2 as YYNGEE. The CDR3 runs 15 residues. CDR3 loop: CASSPTGLGSNEQFF. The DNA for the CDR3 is TGTGCCAGCAGCCCGACGGGACTGGGGTCCAATGAGCAGTTCTTC.

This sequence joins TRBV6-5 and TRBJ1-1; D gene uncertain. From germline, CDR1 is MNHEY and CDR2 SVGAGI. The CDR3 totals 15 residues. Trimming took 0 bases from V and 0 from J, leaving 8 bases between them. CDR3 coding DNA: TGTGCCAGCAGTTACTCGATCGGTCTGAACACTGAAGCTTTCTTT. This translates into CASSYSIGLNTEAFF.

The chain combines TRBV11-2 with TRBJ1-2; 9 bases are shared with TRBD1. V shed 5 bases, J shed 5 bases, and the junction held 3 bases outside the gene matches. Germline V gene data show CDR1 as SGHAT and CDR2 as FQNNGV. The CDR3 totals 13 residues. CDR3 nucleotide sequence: TGTGCCAGCAGCATGGGACAGGGATATGGCTACACCTTC. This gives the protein CASSMGQGYGYTF.

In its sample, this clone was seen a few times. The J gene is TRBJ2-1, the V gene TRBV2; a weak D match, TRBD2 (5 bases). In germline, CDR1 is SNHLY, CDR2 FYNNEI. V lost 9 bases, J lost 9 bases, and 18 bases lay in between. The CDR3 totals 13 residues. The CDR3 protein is CAREAAVEGEQFF. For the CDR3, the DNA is TGTGCCAGAGAGGCGGCTGTTGAGGGTGAGCAGTTCTTC.

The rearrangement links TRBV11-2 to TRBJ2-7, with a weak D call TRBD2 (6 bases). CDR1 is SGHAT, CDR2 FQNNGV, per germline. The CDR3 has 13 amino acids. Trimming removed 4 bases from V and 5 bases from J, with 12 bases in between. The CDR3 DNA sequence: TGTGCCAGCAGCTCGCCGAGGAGGGACGAGCAGTACTTC. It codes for CASSSPRRDEQYF.

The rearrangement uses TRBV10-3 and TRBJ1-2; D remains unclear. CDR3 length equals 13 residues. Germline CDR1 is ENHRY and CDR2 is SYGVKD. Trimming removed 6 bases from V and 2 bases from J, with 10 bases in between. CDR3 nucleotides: TGTGCCATCAGCGAAGACGGGAACTATGGCTACACCTTC. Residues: CAISEDGNYGYTF.

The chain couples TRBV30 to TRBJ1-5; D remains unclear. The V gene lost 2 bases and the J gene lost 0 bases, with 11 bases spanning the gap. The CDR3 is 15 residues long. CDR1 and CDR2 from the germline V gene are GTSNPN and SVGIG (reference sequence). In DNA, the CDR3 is TGTGCCTGGAGTCTCCCCGGGGTTAGCAATCAGCCCCAGCATTTT. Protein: CAWSLPGVSNQPQHF.

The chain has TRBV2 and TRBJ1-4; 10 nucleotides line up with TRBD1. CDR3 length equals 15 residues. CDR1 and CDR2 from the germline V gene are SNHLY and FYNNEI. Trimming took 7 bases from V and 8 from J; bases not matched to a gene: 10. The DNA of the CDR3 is TGTGCCAGCACAGGGGTCGGGACAGGGGTAGAAAAACTGTTTTTT. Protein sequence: CASTGVGTGVEKLFF.

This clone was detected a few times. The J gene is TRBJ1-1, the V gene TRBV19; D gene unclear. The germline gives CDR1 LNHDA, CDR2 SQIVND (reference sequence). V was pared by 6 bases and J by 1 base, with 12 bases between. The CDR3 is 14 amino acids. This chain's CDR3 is CASSATHKNTEAFF. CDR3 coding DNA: TGTGCCAGTAGCGCCACTCATAAGAACACTGAAGCTTTCTTT.

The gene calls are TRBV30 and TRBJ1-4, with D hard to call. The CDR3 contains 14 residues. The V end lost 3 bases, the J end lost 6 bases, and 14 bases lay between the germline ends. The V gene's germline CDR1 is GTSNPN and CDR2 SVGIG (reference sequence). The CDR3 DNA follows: TGTGCCTGGAGCTTTCTCTCCGGGGATGAAAAACTGTTTTTT. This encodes CAWSFLSGDEKLFF.

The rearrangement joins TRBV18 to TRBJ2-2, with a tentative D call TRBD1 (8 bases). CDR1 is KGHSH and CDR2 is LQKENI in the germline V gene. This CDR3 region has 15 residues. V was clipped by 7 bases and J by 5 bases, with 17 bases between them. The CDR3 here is CASFIGQGGTGELFF. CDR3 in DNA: TGTGCCAGCTTCATCGGACAGGGAGGGACCGGGGAGCTGTTTTTT.

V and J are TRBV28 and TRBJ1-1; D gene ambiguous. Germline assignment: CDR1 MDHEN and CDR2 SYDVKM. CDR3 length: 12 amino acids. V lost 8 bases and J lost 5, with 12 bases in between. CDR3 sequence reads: CASGQQWTEAFF. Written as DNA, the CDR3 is TGTGCCAGCGGGCAACAGTGGACTGAAGCTTTCTTT.

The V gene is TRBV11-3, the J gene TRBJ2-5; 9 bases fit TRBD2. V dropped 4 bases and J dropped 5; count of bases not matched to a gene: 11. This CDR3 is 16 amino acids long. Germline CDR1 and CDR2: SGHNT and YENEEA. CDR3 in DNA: TGTGCCAGCAGCTCTGGACTAGCGCCTTATAGGGAGACCCAGTACTTC. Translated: CASSSGLAPYRETQYF. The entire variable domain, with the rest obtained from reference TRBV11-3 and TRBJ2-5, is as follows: EAGVVQSPRYKIIEKKQPVAFWCNPISGHNTLYWYLQNLGQGPELLIRYENEEAVDDSQLPKDRFSAERLKGVDSTLKIQPAELGDSAVYLCASSSGLAPYRETQYFGPGTRLLVL.

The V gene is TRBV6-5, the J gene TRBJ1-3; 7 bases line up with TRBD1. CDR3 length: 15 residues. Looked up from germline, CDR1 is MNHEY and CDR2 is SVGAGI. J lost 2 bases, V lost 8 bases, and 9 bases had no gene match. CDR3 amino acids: CASEGVRGTGNTIYF. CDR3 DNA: TGTGCCAGCGAGGGGGTCAGGGGGACTGGAAACACCATATATTTT.

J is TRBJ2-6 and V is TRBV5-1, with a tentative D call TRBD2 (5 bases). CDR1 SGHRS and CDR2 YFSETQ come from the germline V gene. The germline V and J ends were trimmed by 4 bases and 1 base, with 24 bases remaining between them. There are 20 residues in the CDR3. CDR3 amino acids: CASSPGGLKLRVSGANVLTF. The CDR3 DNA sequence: TGCGCCAGCAGCCCGGGCGGGCTAAAGTTAAGAGTTTCTGGGGCCAACGTCCTGACTTTC.

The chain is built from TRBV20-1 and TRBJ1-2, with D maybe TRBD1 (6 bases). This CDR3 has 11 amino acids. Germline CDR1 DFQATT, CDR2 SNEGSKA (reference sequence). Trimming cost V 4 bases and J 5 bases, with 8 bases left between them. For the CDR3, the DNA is TGCAGTGCTACGACAGGATATGGCTACACCTTC. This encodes CSATTGYGYTF.

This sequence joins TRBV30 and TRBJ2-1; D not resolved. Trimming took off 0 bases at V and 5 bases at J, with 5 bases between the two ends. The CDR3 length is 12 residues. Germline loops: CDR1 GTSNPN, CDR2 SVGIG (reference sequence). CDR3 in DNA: TGTGCCTGGAGTGTACAAGACAATGAGCAGTTCTTC. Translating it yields CAWSVQDNEQFF.

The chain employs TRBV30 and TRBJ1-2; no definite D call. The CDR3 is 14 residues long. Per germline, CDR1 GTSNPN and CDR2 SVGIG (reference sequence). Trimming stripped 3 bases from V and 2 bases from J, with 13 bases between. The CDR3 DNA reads TGTGCCTGGAGCCATTGGGCGGGGAACTATGGCTACACCTTC. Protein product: CAWSHWAGNYGYTF.

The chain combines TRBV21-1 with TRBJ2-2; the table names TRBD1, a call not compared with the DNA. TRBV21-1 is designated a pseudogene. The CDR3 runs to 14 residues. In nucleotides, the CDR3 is TGTGCCAGCAGCACGACAGCGAACACCGGGGAGCTGTTTTTT. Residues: CASSTTANTGELFF.

CDR3 nucleotide sequence: TGTGCCAGCAGCTTTTGGACAAGACACCCCTCCTATAATTCACCCCTCCACTTT. Translation gives CASSFWTRHPSYNSPLHF. The J gene is TRBJ1-6, the V gene TRBV11-2; perhaps TRBD1 as D (5 bases). CDR3 size: 18 residues. V was cut by 3 bases and J by 0 bases, with 15 bases left in between. The germline CDR1 and CDR2 sequences are SGHAT and FQNNGV.

For the CDR3, the DNA is TGTGCCAGCAGCCAAGATTCAGGAGGGGACTATGGCTACACCTTC. Translation gives CASSQDSGGDYGYTF. This chain joins TRBV3-1 (or the pseudogene TRBV3-2) and TRBJ1-2; tentatively, D is TRBD1 (5 bases). Trimming stripped 0 bases from V and 3 bases from J, with 11 bases between. The CDR3 spans 15 residues. Per the germline V gene, CDR1 is LGHDT and CDR2 is YNNKEL (reference sequence).

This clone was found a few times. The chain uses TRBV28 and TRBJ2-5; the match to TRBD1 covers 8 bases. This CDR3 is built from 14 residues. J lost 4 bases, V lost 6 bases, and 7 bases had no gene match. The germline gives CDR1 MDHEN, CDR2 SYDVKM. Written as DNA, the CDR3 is TGTGCCAGCAGCTCCACGGACAGGGTAGAGACCCAGTACTTC. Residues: CASSSTDRVETQYF.

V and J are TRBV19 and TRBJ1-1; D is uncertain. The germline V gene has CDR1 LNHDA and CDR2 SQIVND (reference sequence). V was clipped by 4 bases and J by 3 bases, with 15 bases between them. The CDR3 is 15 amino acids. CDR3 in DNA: TGTGCCAGTAGTACCCCCCGGGGAATGTACACTGAAGCTTTCTTT. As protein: CASSTPRGMYTEAFF.

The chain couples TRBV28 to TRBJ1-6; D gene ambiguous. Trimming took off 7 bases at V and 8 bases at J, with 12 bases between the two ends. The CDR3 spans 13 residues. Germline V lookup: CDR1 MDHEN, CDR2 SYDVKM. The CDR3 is CASIGQRDSPLHF. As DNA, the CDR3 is TGTGCCAGCATTGGGCAGCGGGATTCACCCCTCCACTTT.

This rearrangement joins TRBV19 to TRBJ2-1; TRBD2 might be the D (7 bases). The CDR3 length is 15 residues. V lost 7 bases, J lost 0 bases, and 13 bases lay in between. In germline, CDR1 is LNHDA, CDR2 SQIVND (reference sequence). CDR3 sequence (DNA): TGTGCCAGTAAAGGGGGGGCCAGCTCCTACAATGAGCAGTTCTTC. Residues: CASKGGASSYNEQFF. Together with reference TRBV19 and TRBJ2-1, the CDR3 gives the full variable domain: DGGITQSPKYLFRKEGQNVTLSCEQNLNHDAMYWYRQDPGQGLRLIYYSQIVNDFQKGDIAEGYSVSREKKESFPLTVTSAQKNPTAFYLCASKGGASSYNEQFFGPGTRLTVL.